This entry lists 5 T cell receptor beta chains sequenced from one sample in a study of T cell responses to AZD1222 COVID-19 vaccine (dated by TCRdb to about 2021). This specimen's time point label, interpreted: baseline before first vaccination. Libraries were constructed by the immunoSEQ multiplex PCR assay. Entries here come from immuneACCESS through TCRdb and include only in-frame sequences with V and J called. Some clones fail to appear in such tables; in the studies checked, an unresolved V gene covers under half of the shortfall, and the cause of the remainder is unknown. Here the sample has more than 95,000 clones; roughly nine tenths occur a single time. Of the sample, less than 30% is held by the ten largest clones. Material: peripheral blood, obtained on day 0 of AZD1222 vaccination. The receptor source for this set is an adult in good health.

V is TRBV5-1 and J is TRBJ2-5, with D unresolved. This CDR3 comprises 11 residues. Germline-derived CDR1 and CDR2 are SGHRS and YFSETQ. V dropped 4 bases and J dropped 1 base, with 2 bases sitting between them. The CDR3 loop is CASSLQETQYF. Written as DNA, the CDR3 is TGCGCCAGCAGCCTCCAAGAGACCCAGTACTTC.

The chain uses TRBV12-3 or TRBV12-4 and TRBJ2-1; 8 positions agree with TRBD2. V lost 8 bases and J lost 7; bases outside the gene matches: 4. This CDR3 contains 12 residues. CDR3 in amino acids: CASCSGINEQFF. The CDR3 DNA reads as TGTGCCAGCTGTAGCGGGATTAATGAGCAGTTCTTC.

The V call is TRBV19, the J call TRBJ1-2, with unresolved D. This CDR3 has 15 residues. Trimming took 4 bases from V and 4 from J, leaving 16 bases between them. Germline CDR1 LNHDA, CDR2 SQIVND (reference sequence). The CDR3 DNA follows: TGTGCCAGTAGTAAAGATACAGCGGACCCCTATGGCTACACCTTC. Its translation is CASSKDTADPYGYTF.

J is TRBJ1-1 and V is TRBV7-6; 7 bases align to TRBD1. Germline CDR1 SGHVS, CDR2 FNYEAQ. There are 14 residues in the CDR3. V lost 10 bases and J lost 0; bases outside the gene matches: 8. The CDR3 loop is CATKAGTVNTEAFF. CDR3 coding DNA: TGTGCCACCAAGGCCGGGACAGTGAACACTGAAGCTTTCTTT.

The chain recombines TRBV7-9 with TRBJ2-1; D call uncertain. Trimming left V 5 bases short and J 5 bases short, with 10 bases between. The CDR3 contains 13 residues. CDR1 is SEHNR and CDR2 is FQNEAQ in the germline V gene (reference sequence). This CDR3 reads CASSLGSDNEQFF. CDR3 bases: TGTGCCAGCAGCCTGGGATCCGACAATGAGCAGTTCTTC.